These T cell receptor beta chains were read from a single sample in a study of blood T cell repertoires in COVID-19. Method: immunoSEQ multiplex PCR; TCRdb's copy keeps in-frame clones and lacks some. The sample holds about 88,000 clones, 70% to 90% seen once. The sample was peripheral blood. The receptors here all came from a woman of 80 years or more with acute or convalescent COVID-19. The CDR3 runs from the conserved cysteine through the conserved F or W. D genes are given only for firm matches. Rows give clone size only sometimes, using once, few, many, or a class for an expanded clone.

d_call clone_size j_call v_call cdr3_length cdr3_nt cdr3_aa
TRBD1 NA TRBJ1-6 TRBV3-1/TRBV3-2 14 TGTGCCAGCAGGGGGACAGGGTCTAATTCACCCCTCCACTTT CASRGTGSNSPLHF
NA once TRBJ2-1 TRBV7-2 11 TGTGCCAGCAGCTTTACAAATGAGCAGTTCTTC CASSFTNEQFF
NA NA TRBJ1-1 TRBV2 13 TGTGCCAGCAGTTCAGACATGAACACTGAAGCTTTCTTT CASSSDMNTEAFF
NA once TRBJ2-2 TRBV5-8 16 TGTGCCAGCAGCTTCTTGGGGGGGCCGAACACCGGGGAGCTGTTTTTT CASSFLGGPNTGELFF
NA NA TRBJ1-1 TRBV12-3/TRBV12-4 13 TGTGCCAGCAGTTTAATCCGGAACACTGAAGCTTTCTTT CASSLIRNTEAFF
NA NA TRBJ2-2 TRBV12-3/TRBV12-4 13 TGTGCCAGCAGTCCTGTCCCCACCGGGGAGCTGTTTTTT CASSPVPTGELFF
NA NA TRBJ2-3 TRBV11-2 13 TGTGCCAGCAGCTCACAGGGTGCAGATACGCAGTATTTT CASSSQGADTQYF
NA NA TRBJ2-3 TRBV29-1 14 TGCAGCCACGTACTAGCACCGAGCACAGATACGCAGTATTTT CSHVLAPSTDTQYF
NA few TRBJ1-6 TRBV6-5 13 TGTGCCAGCAGGGCGGAAGGCTTCGGGACCCTCCACTTT CASRAEGFGTLHF
NA NA TRBJ1-1 TRBV5-1 15 TGCGCCAGCAGCTTGAGCTACGTCGGGGGGACTGAAGCTTTCTTT CASSLSYVGGTEAFF
NA NA TRBJ1-4 TRBV28 15 TGTGCCAGCAGTTTAGAGGGTGCAACTAATGAAAAACTGTTTTTT CASSLEGATNEKLFF
NA once TRBJ1-5 TRBV23-1 17 TGCGCCAGCAGTCAAAGGCAGCGGGAAATATCAAATCAGCCCCAGCATTTT CASSQRQREISNQPQHF
NA NA TRBJ1-6 TRBV6-5 13 TGTGCCAGCAGTTACGACAGTAATTCACCCCTCCACTTT CASSYDSNSPLHF
TRBD1 NA TRBJ1-2 TRBV7-9 13 TGTGCCAGCAGTGACAGGGGCGACTATGGCTACACCTTC CASSDRGDYGYTF
NA NA TRBJ1-1 TRBV10-3 12 TGTGCCATCAGCACAAGCGCGGGTATAGCTTTCTTT CAISTSAGIAFF
TRBD2 NA TRBJ2-2 TRBV13 17 TGTGCCAGCAGCTCCAGAGCGGGGGGGCTTGGGACCGGGGAGCTGTTTTTT CASSSRAGGLGTGELFF
NA once TRBJ1-3 TRBV5-6 14 TGTGCCAGCGGATCTCGACAGGCTGGAAACACCATATATTTT CASGSRQAGNTIYF
NA NA TRBJ1-2 TRBV4-3 15 TGCGCCAGCAGCCCCGGACAGAACGCTAACTATGGCTACACCTTC CASSPGQNANYGYTF
NA NA TRBJ2-5 TRBV5-4 13 TGTGCCAGCAACTTGGCAGGGCAAGAGACCCAGTACTTC CASNLAGQETQYF
NA NA TRBJ2-5 TRBV5-1 14 TGCGCCAGCAGCTTGGCCGGCGGGCAAGAGACCCAGTACTTC CASSLAGGQETQYF
NA NA TRBJ2-3 TRBV5-1 13 TGCGCCAGCAGCTCTACTAGCACAGATACGCAGTATTTT CASSSTSTDTQYF
TRBD1 NA TRBJ2-3 TRBV7-7 14 TGTGCTAGCAGCACGGCGACAGGGGTGGATACGCAGTATTTT CASSTATGVDTQYF
TRBD1 NA TRBJ2-7 TRBV19 14 TGTGCCAGTAGTAAAAGGGGACAGACCTACGAGCAGTACTTC CASSKRGQTYEQYF
NA NA TRBJ1-5 TRBV19 15 TGTGCCAGTAGTAGGGGGGGCTCGAGCAATCAGCCCCAGCATTTT CASSRGGSSNQPQHF
TRBD2 NA TRBJ2-1 TRBV7-3 17 TGTGCCAGCAGCTTTGGTCTCGGACTAGCGGACCACAATGAGCAGTTCTTC CASSFGLGLADHNEQFF
NA NA TRBJ2-1 TRBV20-1 11 TGCAGTGCTTGGACTTTCAATGAGCAGTTCTTC CSAWTFNEQFF
TRBD2 NA TRBJ2-1 TRBV2 15 TGTGCCAGCAGAGGACTAGCGGGAGGGGACAATGAGCAGTTCTTC CASRGLAGGDNEQFF